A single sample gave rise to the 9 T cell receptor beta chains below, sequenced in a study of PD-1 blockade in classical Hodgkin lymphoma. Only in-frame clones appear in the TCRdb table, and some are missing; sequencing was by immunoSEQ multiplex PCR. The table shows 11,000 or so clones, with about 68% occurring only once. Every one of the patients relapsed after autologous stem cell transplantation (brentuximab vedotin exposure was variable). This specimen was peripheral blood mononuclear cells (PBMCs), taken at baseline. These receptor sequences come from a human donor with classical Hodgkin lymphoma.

This CDR3 reads CASSARVQKNTEAFF. The CDR3 coding sequence is TGTGCCAGCAGCGCCCGCGTACAGAAGAACACTGAAGCTTTCTTT. This chain connects TRBV7-2 to TRBJ1-1; D is unclear. This CDR3 is built from 15 residues. Per germline, CDR1 SGHTA and CDR2 FQGNSA. V shed 5 bases and J shed 1 base, with 14 bases lying between them. The variable domain in full, with the rest retrieved from reference TRBV7-2 and TRBJ1-1, is GAGVSQSPSNKVTEKGKDVELRCDPISGHTALYWYRQSLGQGLEFLIYFQGNSAPDKSGLPSDRFSAERTGGSVSTLTIQRTQQEDSAVYLCASSARVQKNTEAFFGQGTRLTVV.

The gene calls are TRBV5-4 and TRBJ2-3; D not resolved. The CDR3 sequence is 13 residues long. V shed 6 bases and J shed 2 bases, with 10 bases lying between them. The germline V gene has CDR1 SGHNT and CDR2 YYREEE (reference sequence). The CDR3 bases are TGTGCCAGCACCCCTTTCAACACAGATACGCAGTATTTT. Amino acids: CASTPFNTDTQYF.

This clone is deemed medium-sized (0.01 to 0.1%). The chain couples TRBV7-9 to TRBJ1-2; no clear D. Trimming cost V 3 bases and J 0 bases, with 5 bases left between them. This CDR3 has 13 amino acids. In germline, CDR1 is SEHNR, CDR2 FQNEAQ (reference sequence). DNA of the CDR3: TGTGCCAGCAGCTTCCAAACTAACTATGGCTACACCTTC. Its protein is CASSFQTNYGYTF.

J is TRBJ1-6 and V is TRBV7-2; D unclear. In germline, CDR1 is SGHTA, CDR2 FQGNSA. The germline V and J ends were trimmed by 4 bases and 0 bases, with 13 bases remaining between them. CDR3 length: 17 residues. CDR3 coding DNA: TGTGCCAGCAGCTCAGGACGTAGGCGCTCCTATAATTCACCCCTCCACTTT. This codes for CASSSGRRRSYNSPLHF.

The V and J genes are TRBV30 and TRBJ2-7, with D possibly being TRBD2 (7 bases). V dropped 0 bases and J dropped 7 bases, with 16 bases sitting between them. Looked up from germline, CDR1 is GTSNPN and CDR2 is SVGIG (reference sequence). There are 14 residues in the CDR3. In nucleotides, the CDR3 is TGTGCCTGGAGTGTACGCGCGGGGGCGGGGGAGCAGTACGTC. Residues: CAWSVRAGAGEQYV.

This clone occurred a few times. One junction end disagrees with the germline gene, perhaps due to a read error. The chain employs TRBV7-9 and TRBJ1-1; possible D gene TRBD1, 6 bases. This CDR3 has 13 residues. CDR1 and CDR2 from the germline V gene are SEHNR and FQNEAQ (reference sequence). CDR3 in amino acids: CASSLTVGQPIGF. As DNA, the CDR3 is TGTGCCAGCAGCTTAACCGTAGGACAGCCGATAGGGTTT.

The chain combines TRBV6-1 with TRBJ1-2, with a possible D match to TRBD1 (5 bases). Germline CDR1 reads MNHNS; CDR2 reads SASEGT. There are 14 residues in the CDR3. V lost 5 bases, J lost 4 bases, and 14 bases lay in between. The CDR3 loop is CASSPGTSSYGYTF. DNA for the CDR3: TGTGCCAGCAGTCCCGGGACTTCCTCCTATGGCTACACCTTC.

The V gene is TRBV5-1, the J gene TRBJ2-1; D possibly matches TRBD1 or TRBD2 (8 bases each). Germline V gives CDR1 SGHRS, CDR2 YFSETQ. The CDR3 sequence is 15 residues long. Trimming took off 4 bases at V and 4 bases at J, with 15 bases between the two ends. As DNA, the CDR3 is TGCGCCAGCAGCCGGGGGGGACAGGAATACAATGAGCAGTTCTTC. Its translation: CASSRGGQEYNEQFF.

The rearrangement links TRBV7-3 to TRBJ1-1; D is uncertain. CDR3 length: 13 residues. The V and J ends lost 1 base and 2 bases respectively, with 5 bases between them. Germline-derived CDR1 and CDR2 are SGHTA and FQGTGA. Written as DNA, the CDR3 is TGTGCCAGCAGCTTAAGTCTTAACACTGAAGCTTTCTTT. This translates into CASSLSLNTEAFF. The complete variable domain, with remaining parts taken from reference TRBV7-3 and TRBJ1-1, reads GAGVSQTPSNKVTEKGKYVELRCDPISGHTALYWYRQSLGQGPEFLIYFQGTGAADDSGLPNDRFFAVRPEGSVSTLKIQRTERGDSAVYLCASSLSLNTEAFFGQGTRLTVV.